This paragraph reports one T cell receptor (beta chain). The target antigen is unknown. The source of the sample is a study of Ad26.COV2.S vaccination and SARS-CoV-2 variants. Study information: Dosing was one shot or two shots 56 days apart.

Treatment reported: 19 received Ad26.COV2.S at low or high dose, single or two shots; about 5 received placebo; per-sample allocation not given. The study sampled participants on day 63 after the first vaccine or placebo injection. Built on an Ad26 vector, the vaccine expressed Wuhan-strain SARS-CoV-2 spike. Clones were sequenced by immunoSEQ multiplex PCR, and TCRdb holds only the in-frame ones, with some missing. The table has fewer than 400,000 clones, 89% seen once. CDR3 size: 15 residues. Germline trimming cut 4 bases from V and 1 base from J; bases unmatched to any gene: 8. Germline CDR1 reads SGHRS; CDR2 reads YFSETQ. Study results and limitations: Reportedly, spike-specific CD8+ and CD4+ T cell responses achieved substantial breadth once vaccination had taken place. People given the vaccine had a wider spike-specific TCR breadth than placebo recipients did.

The specimen was peripheral blood, collected in a trial of Ad26.COV2.S vaccine versus placebo. The chain has TRBV5-1 and TRBJ2-7, with TRBD2 identical over 7 bases. This receptor was identified in a person between 18 and 59 years old who received the Ad26.COV2.S COVID-19 vaccine or a placebo. This chain's CDR3 is CASSPGRGESYEQYF. CDR3 DNA sequence: TGCGCCAGCAGCCCTGGGAGGGGAGAGTCCTACGAGCAGTACTTC.